The 28 T cell receptor beta chains presented below share a single source sample, sequenced in a study of T cells after posttransplantation cyclophosphamide. Libraries were prepared by immunoSEQ multiplex PCR; TCRdb keeps only in-frame clonotypes and omits some of them. This sample has some 19,000 clones; approximately 74% occur once, and the top ten carry roughly 27%. A marrow graft followed busulfan-fludarabine conditioning, with cyclophosphamide on days +3 and +4. This sample comprised PBMCs, obtained after an allogeneic stem cell transplant with post-transplant cyclophosphamide. These receptors were collected from a young adult male patient who received an allogeneic stem cell transplant from a related donor, was CMV-positive, and had acute GVHD only. Some T cells may be the graft donor's.

This sequence joins TRBV28 and TRBJ2-7; D is uncertain. This CDR3 contains 14 residues. V was trimmed by 2 bases and J by 6 bases, leaving 14 bases between them. Per the germline V gene, CDR1 is MDHEN and CDR2 is SYDVKM. Here the CDR3 DNA reads TGTGCCAGCAGTTTAGGCTCCCCTGTTGGCGAGCAGTACTTC. Its protein is CASSLGSPVGEQYF.

This clone was seen only once. This chain links TRBV19 with TRBJ2-3; 11 bases align to TRBD2. From germline, CDR1 is LNHDA and CDR2 SQIVND (reference sequence). Losses at the gene ends were 2 bases for V and 7 bases for J; bases not matched to a gene: 5. There are 15 residues in the CDR3. The CDR3 loop is CASSIRLAGTHTQYF. In DNA form, the CDR3 reads TGTGCCAGTAGTATAAGACTAGCGGGGACTCATACGCAGTATTTT.

The chain uses TRBV6-6 and TRBJ1-2, with TRBD1 matching over 7 bases. Germline CDR1 is MNHNY and CDR2 is SVGAGI (reference sequence). The trim removed 5 bases at V and 4 bases at J, leaving 7 bases unmatched. The CDR3 extends over 14 amino acids. The CDR3 loop reads CASSTTTGTYGYTF. The CDR3, as DNA: TGTGCCAGCAGTACGACGACAGGGACCTATGGCTACACCTTC.

This clone was observed once. This chain links TRBV30 with TRBJ1-6; unclear D gene. The CDR3 runs to 13 residues. V was pared by 4 bases and J by 7 bases, with 11 bases between. Germline V gives CDR1 GTSNPN, CDR2 SVGIG (reference sequence). In nucleotides, the CDR3 is TGTGCCTGGACTCGGGATTTGAATTCACCCCTCCACTTT. It specifies CAWTRDLNSPLHF.

J is TRBJ2-2 and V is TRBV28, with D perhaps TRBD2 (5 bases). V was trimmed by 7 bases and J by 5 bases, leaving 20 bases between them. Per the germline V gene, CDR1 is MDHEN and CDR2 is SYDVKM. The length of the CDR3 is 16 residues. The CDR3 reads CASTVRGITRTGELFF. CDR3 DNA: TGTGCCAGCACCGTACGGGGAATTACTCGGACCGGGGAGCTGTTTTTT.

The sample holds one count of this clone. The genes are TRBV4-1 and TRBJ1-3; the D is unclear. Trimming took 0 bases from V and 0 from J, leaving 6 bases between them. The CDR3 spans 15 residues. Germline V lookup: CDR1 MGHRA, CDR2 YSYEKL. The CDR3 region has the DNA TGCGCCAGCAGCCAAGAGGCCAACTCTGGAAACACCATATATTTT. This gives the protein CASSQEANSGNTIYF.

The rearrangement uses TRBV7-9 and TRBJ1-2; D is undetermined. Trimming cost V 5 bases and J 6 bases, with 10 bases left between them. CDR1 SEHNR and CDR2 FQNEAQ come from the germline V gene (reference sequence). The CDR3 is made up of 12 amino acids. The CDR3 sequence is CASSLDPDGYTF. In DNA, the CDR3 is TGTGCCAGCAGCCTAGACCCGGATGGCTACACCTTC.

Only a few counts were recorded for this clone. The chain employs TRBV5-1 and TRBJ2-7, with TRBD1 matching over 10 bases. The CDR3 length is 14 residues. Germline lookup yields CDR1 SGHRS and CDR2 YFSETQ. The V gene end was trimmed by 2 bases and the J gene end by 3 bases; junction bases not matched to a gene: 2. DNA of the CDR3: TGCGCCAGCAGCTTCCGGACAGGGGGCTACGAGCAGTACTTC. Protein product: CASSFRTGGYEQYF.

V gene TRBV5-5 combines with J gene TRBJ1-2, with D unresolved. Trimming removed 5 bases from V and 1 base from J, with 6 bases in between. Germline CDR1 is SGHKS and CDR2 is YYEKEE (reference sequence). The CDR3 totals 12 residues. CDR3 protein: CASRQFNYGYTF. CDR3 nucleotide sequence: TGTGCCAGCAGGCAGTTTAACTATGGCTACACCTTC.

This clone is a singleton in its sample. The CDR3 DNA sequence: TGCGCCAGCAGCCAAGATAGTAGACAGGGGGCACAAGAGCAGTACTTC. As protein: CASSQDSRQGAQEQYF. This sequence joins TRBV4-3 and TRBJ2-7; 10 bases align to TRBD1. The length of the CDR3 is 16 residues. V was clipped by 0 bases and J by 7 bases; unmatched bases: 9. Germline CDR1 and CDR2: LGHNA and YSLEER.

The V gene is TRBV6-1, the J gene TRBJ1-1; unclear D gene. The CDR3 runs 12 residues. The V gene lost 7 bases and the J gene lost 5 bases, with 11 bases spanning the gap. Looked up from germline, CDR1 is MNHNS and CDR2 is SASEGT. DNA of the CDR3: TGTGCCAGCAACCGGGGTGCGACTGAAGCTTTCTTT. Translating it yields CASNRGATEAFF.

The rearrangement uses TRBV4-3 and TRBJ1-2, with 7 bases lining up with TRBD1. CDR1 and CDR2 from the germline V gene are LGHNA and YSLEER. CDR3 length: 18 amino acids. V dropped 2 bases and J dropped 6; count of bases not matched to a gene: 18. The CDR3 nucleotides are TGCGCCAGCAGCCAATTTCTGGAGACAGGGACGGCTCGTGATGGCTACACCTTC. This translates into CASSQFLETGTARDGYTF.

The chain joins TRBV2 to TRBJ1-4, with D perhaps TRBD1 (6 bases). The CDR3 extends over 13 amino acids. Deletions cut 6 bases from V and 7 bases from J, with 12 bases between. Germline CDR1 SNHLY, CDR2 FYNNEI. The CDR3 nucleotides read TGTGCCAGCAGCGGGGGGCCTTCTGAAAAACTGTTTTTT. Translated, it gives CASSGGPSEKLFF.

This clone was observed once. The V and J genes are TRBV11-1 and TRBJ1-2; no reliable D call. The CDR3 has 13 residues. Germline V CDR1 and CDR2: SGHAT, FQDESV (reference sequence). Trimming cost V 9 bases and J 1 base, with 12 bases left between them. The CDR3 DNA follows: TGTGCCAGTGCTGAGGATTTTAACTATGGCTACACCTTC. Translation gives CASAEDFNYGYTF.

A single count supports this clone. The rearrangement links TRBV28 to TRBJ1-1, with 9 bases aligning to TRBD1. The CDR3 contains 15 residues. V dropped 5 bases and J dropped 0; count of bases not matched to a gene: 4. CDR1 and CDR2 (germline): MDHEN, SYDVKM. The CDR3 DNA reads TGTGCCAGCAGTCCCGGGACAGGGATGAACACTGAAGCTTTCTTT. This codes for CASSPGTGMNTEAFF.

This sequence joins TRBV10-3 and TRBJ1-2, with TRBD1 matching 7 bases. The V gene's germline CDR1 is ENHRY and CDR2 SYGVKD. CDR3 size: 16 residues. V lost 0 bases to trimming and J lost 1 base; unmatched junction nucleotides: 5. The CDR3 here is CAISESGTAFNYGYTF. The CDR3 nucleotides read TGTGCCATCAGTGAGTCCGGGACAGCATTTAACTATGGCTACACCTTC.

The chain recombines TRBV9 with TRBJ1-6, with 9 bases matching TRBD1. Germline V lookup: CDR1 SGDLS, CDR2 YYNGEE. Trimming cost V 3 bases and J 0 bases; bases outside gene matches: 1. The CDR3 length is 16 residues. DNA of the CDR3: TGTGCCAGCAGCGGGGGACAGGGCTCCTATAATTCACCCCTCCACTTT. This sequence encodes CASSGGQGSYNSPLHF.

V usage is TRBV4-1 and J usage is TRBJ2-3, with 7 positions matching TRBD2. V shed 3 bases and J 1 base; nucleotides not matched to a gene: 4. The CDR3 runs 15 residues. Germline values: CDR1 MGHRA, CDR2 YSYEKL. The CDR3 nucleotides are TGCGCCAGCAGCCAGGCCACTAGCGGCACAGATACGCAGTATTTT. Its protein product is CASSQATSGTDTQYF.

The V call is TRBV11-2, the J call TRBJ1-4; 7 bases are a match to TRBD1. The CDR3 loop spans 13 amino acids. V was clipped by 5 bases and J by 6 bases; unmatched bases: 3. The germline V gene encodes CDR1 SGHAT and CDR2 FQNNGV. The chain's CDR3 is CASSRDRDEKLFF. The CDR3 region has the DNA TGTGCCAGCAGCCGAGACAGGGATGAAAAACTGTTTTTT.

There are a few counts of this clone. The chain joins TRBV7-9 to TRBJ1-2, with D possibly matching TRBD1 (6 bases). V lost 4 bases, J lost 3 bases, and 9 bases lay in between. The CDR3 runs to 13 residues. CDR1 and CDR2 from the germline V gene are SEHNR and FQNEAQ (reference sequence). The CDR3 loop reads CASSSRTDYGYTF. Written as DNA, the CDR3 is TGTGCCAGCAGCTCCAGGACAGACTATGGCTACACCTTC.

This clone was found once. The rearrangement uses TRBV6-4 and TRBJ2-3, with 7 bases that match TRBD1. V trimming: 2 bases; J trimming: 0 bases; junction bases outside the gene matches: 2. This CDR3 is 15 amino acids long. Germline values: CDR1 MRHNA, CDR2 SNTAGT. The CDR3 DNA reads as TGTGCCAGCAGTGACGGGACAGCCAGCACAGATACGCAGTATTTT. The encoded protein is CASSDGTASTDTQYF.

V gene TRBV2 combines with J gene TRBJ1-4, with 10 bases that match TRBD1. J gave up 8 bases and V 6 bases, and 6 bases lay outside the gene matches. The CDR3 sequence is 14 residues long. The V gene's germline CDR1 is SNHLY and CDR2 FYNNEI. This chain's CDR3 is CASRLDRGREKLFF. The CDR3 bases are TGTGCCAGCAGGCTGGACAGGGGGAGGGAAAAACTGTTTTTT.

This chain joins TRBV12-5 and TRBJ1-6; D not resolved. The CDR3 contains 15 residues. In germline, CDR1 is LGHNT, CDR2 FRNRAP. Trimming stripped 1 base from V and 7 bases from J, with 11 bases between. The CDR3 DNA sequence: TGTGCTAGTGGTTTGGCCGGGATAATGAATTCACCCCTCCACTTT. As protein: CASGLAGIMNSPLHF. Using reference TRBV12-5 and TRBJ1-6 for the parts outside the CDR3, the full variable domain is DARVTQTPRHKVTEMGQEVTMRCQPILGHNTVFWYRQTMMQGLELLAYFRNRAPLDDSGMPKDRFSAEMPDATLATLKIQPSEPRDSAVYFCASGLAGIMNSPLHFGNGTRLTVT.

V is TRBV3-2 and J is TRBJ1-2. TRBV3-2 represents a pseudogene. This CDR3 comprises 8 residues. The CDR3 is CASSQIAF. CDR3 nucleotide sequence: TGTGCCAGCAGCCAAATCGCCTTC.

This clone has only a few counts. This chain uses TRBV19 with TRBJ1-4; 8 nucleotides agree with TRBD1. The ends lost 9 bases at V and 2 bases at J; junction bases unmatched: 11. This CDR3 is 16 amino acids long. CDR1 is LNHDA, CDR2 SQIVND, per germline (reference sequence). The CDR3 sequence: CASTRGYRGTNEKLFF. CDR3 nucleotide sequence: TGTGCCAGCACACGTGGTTACAGGGGGACTAATGAAAAACTGTTTTTT.

The chain has TRBV11-2 and TRBJ2-7, with a tentative D call TRBD2 (5 bases). The CDR3 has 16 residues. The germline V gene has CDR1 SGHAT and CDR2 FQNNGV. V was pared by 0 bases and J by 3 bases, with 15 bases between. CDR3 protein: CASSLDVSGNGYEQYF. The DNA of the CDR3 is TGTGCCAGCAGCTTAGATGTGTCGGGAAACGGCTACGAGCAGTACTTC. Variable domain in full (rest from reference TRBV11-2 and TRBJ2-7): EAGVAQSPRYKIIEKRQSVAFWCNPISGHATLYWYQQILGQGPKLLIQFQNNGVVDDSQLPKDRFSAERLKGVDSTLKIQPAKLEDSAVYLCASSLDVSGNGYEQYFGPGTRLTVT.

This clone was counted between two and nine times. The chain employs TRBV6-1 and TRBJ2-7; tentative D call: TRBD2 (5 bases). CDR1 MNHNS and CDR2 SASEGT come from the germline V gene. V was clipped by 5 bases and J by 2 bases, with 13 bases between them. The CDR3 is made up of 14 amino acids. CDR3 DNA sequence: TGTGCCAGCAGTATCCACACTAGAACCTACGAGCAGTACTTC. It specifies CASSIHTRTYEQYF.

This clone is labeled medium-sized. This chain uses TRBV5-6 with TRBJ1-2; a weak D match, TRBD1 (5 bases). The CDR3 contains 13 residues. Between the trimmed V and J ends, which lost 4 bases and 4 bases, there was a span of 11 bases. Germline V gives CDR1 SGHDT, CDR2 YYEEEE. The CDR3 here is CASSAQETYGYTF. DNA for the CDR3: TGTGCCAGCAGCGCACAGGAGACCTATGGCTACACCTTC.